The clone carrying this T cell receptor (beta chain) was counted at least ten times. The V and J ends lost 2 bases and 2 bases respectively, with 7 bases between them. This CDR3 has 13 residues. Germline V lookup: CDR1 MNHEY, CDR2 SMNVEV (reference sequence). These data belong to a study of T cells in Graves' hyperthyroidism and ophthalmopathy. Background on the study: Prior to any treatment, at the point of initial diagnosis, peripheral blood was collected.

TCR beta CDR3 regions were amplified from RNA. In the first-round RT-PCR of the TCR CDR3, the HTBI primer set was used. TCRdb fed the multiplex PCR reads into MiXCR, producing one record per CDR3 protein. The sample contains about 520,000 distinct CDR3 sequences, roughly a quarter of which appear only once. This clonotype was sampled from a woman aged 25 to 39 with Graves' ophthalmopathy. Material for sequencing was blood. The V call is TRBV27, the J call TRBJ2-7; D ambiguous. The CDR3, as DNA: TGTGCCAGCAGTTTAATGCAGGCCTACGAGCAGTACTTC. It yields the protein CASSLMQAYEQYF.